The present T cell receptor beta chain was sequenced within a study of T-cell memory formation after mild COVID-19. In TCRdb, the 5' RACE reads were re-called with MiXCR into one record per CDR3 protein. The table includes about 450,000 distinct CDR3 sequences, 20% to 25% detected once. Findings of the study overall: The second-wave clones peaking on day 37 were not confirmed as SARS-CoV-2-specific. Among clones contracting day 15 to 85, CD4/CD8 was balanced, whereas later expanders leaned CD4+. Mostly located in CM and EM were contracting CD4+ clones, with contracting CD8+ clones located in EMRA.

Remarks on this clonotype: Its target is not known.

Germline V CDR1 and CDR2: SGHKS, YYEKEE (reference sequence). The CDR3 contains 17 residues. J lost 6 bases, V lost 4 bases, and 15 bases had no gene match. The source is an adult woman who had mild COVID-19 (a few samples of this study predate the infection). Cell type and time point are not known. The rearrangement links TRBV5-5 to TRBJ2-2; 7 bases line up with TRBD1. Input material: PBMCs or a T cell subset sorted from them (not recorded which). CDR3 amino acids: CASSPHQGEALAGELFF. CDR3 coding DNA: TGTGCCAGCAGCCCGCATCAGGGGGAAGCGTTGGCCGGGGAGCTGTTTTTT.